This T cell receptor (beta chain) comes out of a study of cytomegalovirus exposure and HLA in healthy donors. Of note for this clone: Its antigen is not identified.

The PCR was carried out with 60 Vbeta primers and 13 Jbeta primers. Profiling relied on immunoSEQ multiplex PCR, and the TCRdb table lists in-frame clones only, not all of them. The sample yields about 230,000 clones, 70% to 90% seen once. General observations from the study: A previous analysis found most TCR beta V segments productive roughly 90% or roughly 30% of the time. Some highly shared sequence variants likely arose as a pipeline artifact.

The source material was PBMCs. The clonotype was recovered from a girl aged 2-9 years in good health and CMV-seronegative.

The CDR3, as DNA: TGCGCCAGCAGCCAATCGACTAGCGGCGCAAAAGAGACCCAGTACTTC. Translating it yields CASSQSTSGAKETQYF. This chain links TRBV4-1 with TRBJ2-5, with 9 bases identical to TRBD2. Germline CDR1 MGHRA, CDR2 YSYEKL. The CDR3 extends over 16 amino acids. The V segment lost 2 bases and the J segment 3 bases; nucleotides outside the gene matches: 7.